The 17 T cell receptor beta chains listed next were all sequenced from one sample in a study of T-cell reconstitution after alpha-beta-depleted transplantation in children. Unique molecular identifiers were built into the TCRbeta library. TCRdb itself ran the PCR reads through MiXCR, one entry per CDR3 protein. The sample contains under 850,000 distinct CDR3 sequences, around 14% of which appear only once. The material was PBMCs, obtained before TCRalphabeta/CD19-depleted stem cell transplant. Source of these receptors: a girl aged 2 to 10 with congenital amegakaryocytic thrombocytopenia, due to receive a stem cell transplant.

This clonotype was detected ten times or more. The rearrangement links TRBV27 to TRBJ2-3; 7 bases fit TRBD2. This CDR3 has 13 amino acids. After removal of 11 bases from V and 5 bases from J, the junction contained 10 bases not matched to a gene. Germline V lookup: CDR1 MNHEY, CDR2 SMNVEV (reference sequence). The CDR3 sequence: CAQNGEREDTQYF. CDR3 coding DNA: TGTGCCCAAAATGGGGAGCGGGAAGATACGCAGTATTTT.

There are many counts of this clonotype. The chain combines TRBV5-1 with TRBJ2-3, with unresolved D. CDR1 SGHRS and CDR2 YFSETQ come from the germline V gene. Trimming removed 7 bases at V and 6 bases at J, with 12 bases between. This CDR3 is 12 amino acids long. CDR3 bases: TGCGCCAGCCGGGTGAACGGGGATACGCAGTATTTT. Protein sequence: CASRVNGDTQYF.

This clonotype was seen a few times. The chain uses TRBV3-1 and TRBJ2-5, with D tentatively TRBD1 or TRBD2 (5 bases each). The CDR3 length is 14 residues. Germline V gene data show CDR1 as LGHDT and CDR2 as YNNKEL (reference sequence). The germline V and J ends were trimmed by 3 bases and 5 bases, with 13 bases remaining between them. CDR3 in amino acids: CASSHHGTGETQYF. The CDR3 DNA reads TGTGCCAGCAGCCATCATGGGACCGGCGAGACCCAGTACTTC.

V is TRBV7-6 and J is TRBJ1-4; 8 nucleotides align to TRBD1. The ends lost 1 base at V and 8 bases at J; junction bases unmatched: 6. This CDR3 spans 15 amino acids. Germline loops: CDR1 SGHVS, CDR2 FNYEAQ. As DNA, the CDR3 is TGTGCCAGCAGCTTAGGGACAGGGCTGGGGGAAAAACTGTTTTTT. Its protein product is CASSLGTGLGEKLFF.

This rearrangement joins TRBV5-5 to TRBJ2-1; TRBD1 or TRBD2 may be the D gene (5 bases each). Germline lookup yields CDR1 SGHKS and CDR2 YYEKEE (reference sequence). CDR3 size: 13 residues. Trimming removed 0 bases from V and 8 bases from J, with 9 bases in between. CDR3 nucleotides: TGTGCCAGCAGCTTGGGAGGGGATGATGAGCAGTTCTTC. Translation gives CASSLGGDDEQFF.

This clonotype was seen ten or more times. The rearrangement joins TRBV7-8 to TRBJ2-7; D not resolved. CDR1 is SGHVS and CDR2 is FQNEAQ in the germline V gene. CDR3 size: 17 residues. Trimming stripped 3 bases from V and 4 bases from J, with 22 bases between. The CDR3 bases are TGTGCCAGCAGCTTGAATTACCCGGGTGGGCTAACGTACGAGCAGTACTTC. It codes for CASSLNYPGGLTYEQYF.

This clonotype came up a few times. The chain joins TRBV15 to TRBJ2-1, with D unclear. The germline V and J ends were trimmed by 0 bases and 10 bases, with 4 bases remaining between them. The CDR3 covers 11 residues. The germline V gene has CDR1 LNHNV and CDR2 YYDKDF (reference sequence). Here the CDR3 reads CATSRDREQFF. Written as DNA, the CDR3 is TGTGCCACCAGCAGAGACAGGGAGCAGTTCTTC.

This clonotype was detected ten times or more. The J gene is TRBJ2-5, the V gene TRBV3-1; no definite D call. Germline V gene lookup returns CDR1 LGHDT and CDR2 YNNKEL (reference sequence). Trimming shortened V by 1 base and J by 10 bases, and 10 bases separated the two germline ends. The CDR3 runs 12 residues. In nucleotides, the CDR3 is TGTGCCAGCAGCCAAGGGTTTCTCGGCCAGTACTTC. It codes for CASSQGFLGQYF.

This clonotype was recorded a few times. This rearrangement joins TRBV18 to TRBJ2-6; D is ambiguous. Germline V lookup: CDR1 KGHSH, CDR2 LQKENI. This CDR3 has 16 amino acids. Trimming removed 3 bases at V and 0 bases at J, with 9 bases between. CDR3: CASSPSRISGANVLTF. The DNA of the CDR3 is TGTGCCAGCTCACCGAGCAGGATCTCTGGGGCCAACGTCCTGACTTTC. The full variable domain, its missing parts supplied by reference TRBV18 and TRBJ2-6, is NAGVMQNPRHLVRRRGQEARLRCSPMKGHSHVYWYRQLPEEGLKFMVYLQKENIIDESGMPKERFSAEFPKEGPSILRIQQVVRGDSAAYFCASSPSRISGANVLTFGAGSRLTVL.

This clonotype was counted ten times or more. The J gene is TRBJ2-7, the V gene TRBV29-1; TRBD2 matches 9 bases. Per the germline V gene, CDR1 is SQVTM and CDR2 is ANQGSEA. The J segment lost 6 bases and the V segment lost 4 bases, leaving 16 bases of the junction unmatched. CDR3 size: 16 residues. This chain's CDR3 is CSVALGVAGVSTEQYF. CDR3 DNA sequence: TGCAGCGTTGCTTTGGGTGTAGCGGGAGTATCAACCGAGCAGTACTTC.

In this sample, this clonotype turned up many times. DNA of the CDR3: TGTGCCAGCAGCTTAGGGGTGGGTATGGGCCAGCCCCAGCATTTT. Residues: CASSLGVGMGQPQHF. The chain joins TRBV7-2 to TRBJ1-5; no clear D gene. The CDR3 sequence is 15 residues long. Germline values: CDR1 SGHTA, CDR2 FQGNSA. V was clipped by 1 base and J by 7 bases, with 14 bases between them.

There are many counts of this clonotype. The chain employs TRBV20-1 and TRBJ2-1; D gene unclear. Germline V lookup: CDR1 DFQATT, CDR2 SNEGSKA (reference sequence). Trimming took 6 bases from V and 2 from J, leaving 14 bases between them. The CDR3 runs to 14 residues. The CDR3 nucleotides are TGCAGTGCAGTTGATGCCTCCGCCTACAATGAGCAGTTCTTC. It specifies CSAVDASAYNEQFF.

This clonotype was observed many times. V is TRBV7-9 and J is TRBJ1-3; D not certain. Trimming removed 5 bases from V and 4 bases from J, with 12 bases in between. The CDR3 length is 14 residues. Germline assignment: CDR1 SEHNR and CDR2 FQNEAQ (reference sequence). CDR3 sequence reads: CASSPAGGGNTIYF. The CDR3 DNA sequence: TGTGCCAGCAGCCCCGCTGGTGGCGGAAACACCATATATTTT.

The rearrangement joins TRBV7-2 to TRBJ2-1, with 8 bases fitting TRBD2. Per the germline V gene, CDR1 is SGHTA and CDR2 is FQGNSA. After removal of 5 bases from V and 12 bases from J, the junction contained 9 bases not matched to a gene. The CDR3 is made up of 13 amino acids. In DNA, the CDR3 is TGTGCCAGCAGCCCAGGAGTAGCGGGAAGGCAGTTCTTC. Its translation is CASSPGVAGRQFF.

There are a few counts of this clonotype. The chain uses TRBV7-3 and TRBJ2-1; TRBD2 matches at 14 bases. Germline assignment: CDR1 SGHTA and CDR2 FQGTGA. This CDR3 spans 19 amino acids. The V segment lost 2 bases and the J segment 4 bases; nucleotides outside the gene matches: 10. DNA for the CDR3: TGTGCCAGCAGCTTATTAGGGGGACTAGCGGGAGAACTGTACAATGAGCAGTTCTTC. This gives the protein CASSLLGGLAGELYNEQFF.

The rearrangement uses TRBV5-1 and TRBJ2-7; D is perhaps TRBD2 (6 bases). The V end lost 2 bases, the J end lost 6 bases, and 12 bases lay between the germline ends. The CDR3 is made up of 13 amino acids. Germline V lookup: CDR1 SGHRS, CDR2 YFSETQ. CDR3 sequence: CASSFSGDVEQYF. As DNA, the CDR3 is TGCGCCAGCAGCTTTAGCGGAGATGTCGAGCAGTACTTC.

This clonotype was seen many times. The chain is built from TRBV6-1 and TRBJ1-6; no reliable D call. Germline-derived CDR1 and CDR2 are MNHNS and SASEGT. The CDR3 consists of 15 residues. V was shortened by 6 bases and J by 7 bases, with 16 bases between the two germline ends. Written as DNA, the CDR3 is TGTGCCAGCAGCAGACTCCTTGGACCAAATTCACCCCTCCACTTT. It codes for CASSRLLGPNSPLHF.